The entry below describes one T cell receptor (beta chain). Its specific antigen is unknown. The input lacks base qualities; no much larger clone sits a single base away. Library creation used 5' RACE. TCRdb records Illumina HiSeq 2000 as the sequencer. A universal primer binding site was introduced by template switching, and a unique molecular identifier was present in the final cDNA, enabling accurate counting of TCR cDNA molecules. Specific primers in the conserved constant-segment region were used to synthesize first-strand cDNA for the TCR alpha and beta chains. To control for contamination, every cDNA library was double barcoded, receiving both a SMART-Mk sample barcode and Illumina barcodes. TruSeq adapter sequences along with Illumina sample barcodes were introduced in two successive PCR steps. Sequencing of the TCR alpha and beta cDNA libraries was done on the Illumina HiSeq platform using custom primers. The source study handled its data this way. MiGEC processed the raw reads to extract unique molecular identifiers, while MiXCR was used to determine the CDR3 positions. For each individual, recombination models were inferred using an EM algorithm with the repgenHMM and IGoR tools. The tcR package in R was used for shared clonotype analysis, with sharing normalized by the product of cloneset sizes. To study raw recombination free of thymic and clonal selection effects, out-of-frame nonproductive sequences were analyzed. Using fastp at Q25 and MiXCR, TCRdb reprocessed the public reads and kept productive beta chains. A single entry per CDR3 protein holds the most common genes and DNA from its merged rows. In this record, the V and J calls reflect TCRdb's handling and not the investigators' own analysis. Recorded for this sample are around 370,000 distinct CDR3 sequences; around 9.7% of them occurred a single time. The ten largest clones capture under 10% of the sample.

This record belongs to a study of identical twins (dated by TCRdb to 2015 to 2016). About the full investigation: To test whether fetal clonotypes persist, this study deep-sequenced TCR alpha and beta repertoires from monozygotic twins, from unrelated adults of various ages, and from cord blood. Replicate twin experiments were performed at different times using different library preparation protocols to rule out contamination.

Taken from cysteine to phenylalanine, the CDR3 has 13 residues. The kept DNA is CDR3 alone, 39 bases in frame from the first base. Trimming leaves V shorter by 4 bases and J shorter by 7 bases, with the junction holding 5 bases beyond the gene matches. The germline V gene supplies CDR1 SQVTM and CDR2 ANQGSEA. Every donor was a healthy Caucasian. Three unrelated non-twin adults were additionally sequenced: a male aged 18 to 30, a male aged 50 to 59 and a female aged 50 to 59. Using Miltenyi CD45RO+ enrichment and human naive T-cell isolation kits, memory (CD45RO+) and naive T cells were isolated from PBMC. What the study reported, not specific to this receptor: Because the same donors could not be followed over many years, the conclusions relied on cross-sectional statistical analysis. Zero-insertion analyses could be partly confounded by invariant T cells such as MAIT and iNKT, though diverse VJ usage argued against such confounding for most clonotypes. Abundant cord blood beta clonotypes carried fewer insertions; young adult naive repertoires showed a weaker similar trend, while memory repertoires showed none. A weaker excess of twin sharing was found in beta out-of-frame sequences because the signal-to-noise ratio was lowered by fewer shared sequences. Compared with coincidental sharing between unrelated individuals, an excess of low generation-probability sequences was observed among out-of-frame TCR alpha sequences shared between twins. In monozygotic twins, recombination models systematically underestimated out-of-frame TCR alpha sharing, but the models matched the sharing seen between unrelated individuals.

The chain couples TRBV29-1 to TRBJ2-1, with TRBD2 matching 9 junction bases. Material: naive T cells sorted from blood. This sample's cell subset or site label indicates: cells isolated with a human naive T-cell isolation kit. The TCR was taken from a woman aged 50 to 65 in good health. The CDR3 here reads CSVVASGKNEQFF. At the DNA level, the sequence is TGCAGCGTTGTAGCTAGCGGGAAGAATGAGCAGTTCTTC.